Shown below are 24 T cell receptor beta chains from a single sample sequenced in a study of cytomegalovirus exposure and HLA in healthy donors. The PCR employed 60 Vbeta primers together with 13 Jbeta primers. Libraries were prepared by immunoSEQ multiplex PCR; TCRdb keeps only in-frame clonotypes and omits some of them. The table includes 150,000 to 200,000 clones, approximately 79% detected once. The sample was PBMCs. All receptors derive from a man between 35 and 55 years old in good health and CMV-seropositive.

CDR3 amino acids: CASSSGLARSYNEQFF. CDR3 nucleotides: TGTGCCAGCAGCTCCGGACTAGCGCGTTCCTACAATGAGCAGTTCTTC. The rearrangement links TRBV5-5 to TRBJ2-1; 9 bases fit TRBD2. Per germline, CDR1 SGHKS and CDR2 YYEKEE (reference sequence). The CDR3 runs 16 residues. V dropped 3 bases and J dropped 1; count of bases not matched to a gene: 5.

This clone showed up just a few times. The chain combines TRBV4-1 with TRBJ1-1; perhaps TRBD1 as D (5 bases). The CDR3 is made up of 14 amino acids. Germline loops: CDR1 MGHRA, CDR2 YSYEKL. Trimming pared 3 bases from V and 1 base from J, leaving 9 bases between. CDR3 nucleotides: TGCGCCAGCAGCCATTTCGGGGGGAACACTGAAGCTTTCTTT. This sequence encodes CASSHFGGNTEAFF.

Points on this clone: Other DNA sequences in the same sample also yield this CDR3. The chain uses TRBV2 and TRBJ2-7, with 7 bases aligning to TRBD2. The trim removed 6 bases at V and 7 bases at J, leaving 0 bases unmatched. CDR3 size: 10 residues. Per germline, CDR1 SNHLY and CDR2 FYNNEI. CDR3 sequence (DNA): TGTGCCAGCAGGGGGGGGGAGCAGTACTTC. It is translated as CASRGGEQYF.

The chain joins TRBV20-1 to TRBJ1-2; D might be TRBD1 (5 bases). The germline gives CDR1 DFQATT, CDR2 SNEGSKA (reference sequence). V gave up 6 bases and J gave up 8 bases, with 13 bases separating them. This CDR3 has 11 amino acids. CDR3 DNA: TGCAGTGCGAAACAGGAGGGGGGCTACACCTTC. Its translation: CSAKQEGGYTF.

The genes are TRBV5-8 and TRBJ2-1, with D perhaps matching TRBD2 (6 bases). CDR1 and CDR2 (germline): SGHTS, YDEGEE. The CDR3 covers 16 residues. The V gene lost 5 bases and the J gene lost 0 bases, with 15 bases spanning the gap. The CDR3 region has the DNA TGTGCCAGCAGTTGGCGGCGGGGCCTCTCCTACAATGAGCAGTTCTTC. It yields the protein CASSWRRGLSYNEQFF.

V gene TRBV7-3 combines with J gene TRBJ2-2; weak D call: TRBD2 (5 bases). The CDR3 covers 16 residues. CDR1 and CDR2 from the germline V gene are SGHTA and FQGTGA. Trimming took off 2 bases at V and 6 bases at J, with 16 bases between the two ends. CDR3 DNA sequence: TGTGCCAGCAGCTTAGGATCTCGGGGTTCTGCCGGGGAGCTGTTTTTT. It translates to CASSLGSRGSAGELFF.

The V and J genes are TRBV4-3 and TRBJ1-1; 7 bases line up with TRBD1. This CDR3 has 16 amino acids. Germline loops: CDR1 LGHNA, CDR2 YSLEER. V lost 0 bases, J lost 5 bases, and 9 bases stayed unmatched. The chain's CDR3 is CASSQDRVRGYTEAFF. As DNA, the CDR3 is TGCGCCAGCAGCCAAGATCGAGTCAGGGGGTATACTGAAGCTTTCTTT.

In regard to this clone: Compared with germline, one end of the junction differs, possibly owing to a read error. V gene TRBV7-7 combines with J gene TRBJ2-5; tentatively, D is TRBD1 (6 bases). Germline CDR1 SSHAT, CDR2 FNYEAQ (reference sequence). The CDR3 covers 15 residues. The CDR3 is CASSLLQGLGETQYF. The CDR3 nucleotides are TGTGCTAGCAGCTTACTACAGGGATTAGGAGAGACCCAGTACTTC.

J is TRBJ2-5 and V is TRBV6-5, with TRBD1 matching over 8 bases. Trimming cost V 5 bases and J 4 bases; bases outside gene matches: 6. Per germline, CDR1 MNHEY and CDR2 SVGAGI. This CDR3 comprises 14 residues. In DNA, the CDR3 is TGTGCCAGCAGTACACGGACAGGGCGAGAGACCCAGTACTTC. Its translation is CASSTRTGRETQYF.

This sequence joins TRBV7-9 and TRBJ2-2; D remains unclear. There are 13 residues in the CDR3. Trimming took off 1 base at V and 7 bases at J, with 7 bases between the two ends. Per the germline V gene, CDR1 is SEHNR and CDR2 is FQNEAQ (reference sequence). The chain's CDR3 is CASSLGVVGELFF. In DNA form, the CDR3 reads TGTGCCAGCAGCTTAGGAGTGGTCGGGGAGCTGTTTTTT. Variable domain in full (rest from reference TRBV7-9 and TRBJ2-2): DTGVSQNPRHKITKRGQNVTFRCDPISEHNRLYWYRQTLGQGPEFLTYFQNEAQLEKSRLLSDRFSAERPKGSFSTLEIQRTEQGDSAMYLCASSLGVVGELFFGEGSRLTVL.

This clone has a single count. This chain joins TRBV12-5 and TRBJ2-7; 10 nucleotides line up with TRBD1. With V trimmed by 6 bases and J by 4 bases, 3 bases remained unmatched. The CDR3 is made up of 13 amino acids. In germline, CDR1 is LGHNT, CDR2 FRNRAP. This CDR3 reads CASGRDRGYEQYF. CDR3 sequence (DNA): TGTGCTAGTGGCCGGGACAGGGGATACGAGCAGTACTTC.

This clone has a handful of counts. The rearrangement uses TRBV7-9 and TRBJ1-2; TRBD1 aligns across 7 bases. The CDR3 covers 13 residues. The germline V gene encodes CDR1 SEHNR and CDR2 FQNEAQ (reference sequence). V dropped 5 bases and J dropped 3; count of bases not matched to a gene: 3. CDR3 amino acids: CASSPGQYYGYTF. In nucleotides, the CDR3 is TGTGCCAGCAGCCCGGGACAGTACTATGGCTACACCTTC.

The CDR3: CASSSGQGGNIQYF. As DNA, the CDR3 is TGCGCCAGCAGCTCGGGACAGGGGGGAAACATTCAGTACTTC. The gene calls are TRBV5-1 and TRBJ2-4; 11 positions agree with TRBD1. The trim removed 3 bases at V and 6 bases at J, leaving 2 bases unmatched. Germline CDR1 is SGHRS and CDR2 is YFSETQ. CDR3 length: 14 amino acids.

The gene calls are TRBV6-6 and TRBJ1-4; TRBD1 agrees at 8 bases. The CDR3 length is 16 residues. Germline lookup yields CDR1 MNHNY and CDR2 SVGAGI (reference sequence). V shed 8 bases and J 7 bases; nucleotides not matched to a gene: 15. The DNA of the CDR3 is TGTGCCAGCTGTCGAGATCAGGGGGCAGGTAGTGAAAAACTGTTTTTT. Encoded protein: CASCRDQGAGSEKLFF.

This chain uses TRBV11-2 with TRBJ1-2, with D hard to call. This CDR3 is 14 amino acids long. Per the germline V gene, CDR1 is SGHAT and CDR2 is FQNNGV. Trimming took 4 bases from V and 5 from J, leaving 14 bases between them. The CDR3 region has the DNA TGTGCCAGCAGCTGGGAGGGCAGGTTATATGGCTACACCTTC. Translation gives CASSWEGRLYGYTF.

This clone appeared a few times. At one end the junction does not follow the germline gene, possibly because of a read error. The V and J genes are TRBV7-7 and TRBJ1-5, with a weak D call TRBD1 (5 bases). The CDR3 is 16 amino acids. Germline V gene sequence: CDR1 SSHAT, CDR2 FNYEAQ (reference sequence). The CDR3 loop is CASSLAGVGHCQPQHF. CDR3 bases: TGTGCTAGCAGCTTAGCAGGCGTGGGGCATTGTCAGCCCCAGCATTTT.

This clone was recorded a few times. This rearrangement joins TRBV9 to TRBJ2-1; TRBD2 matches at 10 bases. Trimming cost V 0 bases and J 4 bases; bases outside gene matches: 16. Germline V CDR1 and CDR2: SGDLS, YYNGEE. CDR3 length: 20 residues. The CDR3 is CASSVVSHSGGISEYNEQFF. For the CDR3, the DNA is TGTGCCAGCAGCGTAGTTTCCCATAGCGGGGGGATCTCGGAGTACAATGAGCAGTTCTTC.

The rearrangement joins TRBV7-8 to TRBJ2-2; D possibly corresponds to TRBD1 (6 bases). Germline CDR1 reads SGHVS; CDR2 reads FQNEAQ. CDR3 length: 19 residues. Deletions cut 6 bases from V and 6 bases from J, with 29 bases between. The CDR3 DNA reads as TGTGCCAGCAGACACCCAACCACCATCCTCCAACAGGGTCCCGGGGAGCTGTTTTTT. The encoded protein is CASRHPTTILQQGPGELFF.

The CDR3, as DNA: TGTGCCAGCAGCTTAACTACTGGGACAGGGGTTGGCTACACCTTC. As protein: CASSLTTGTGVGYTF. V usage is TRBV7-2 and J usage is TRBJ1-2; 10 nucleotides match TRBD1. The germline gives CDR1 SGHTA, CDR2 FQGNSA. This CDR3 is 15 amino acids long. V lost 2 bases and J lost 7; bases outside the gene matches: 7.

The gene calls are TRBV2 and TRBJ2-3; D is possibly TRBD2 (6 bases). The CDR3 is 14 residues long. The V end lost 7 bases, the J end lost 5 bases, and 16 bases lay between the germline ends. Germline V gene data show CDR1 as SNHLY and CDR2 as FYNNEI. CDR3 in DNA: TGTGCCAGCATATCACTAGCAAGTGGAGATACGCAGTATTTT. Its protein is CASISLASGDTQYF.

This chain joins TRBV28 and TRBJ2-7, with a weak D call TRBD1 (6 bases). Deletions cut 7 bases from V and 0 bases from J, with 13 bases between. Germline CDR1 reads MDHEN; CDR2 reads SYDVKM. The CDR3 loop spans 14 amino acids. CDR3 residues: CASKVGAGSYEQYF. The CDR3 nucleotides are TGTGCCAGCAAAGTGGGGGCTGGCTCCTACGAGCAGTACTTC. The full variable domain, with the rest looked up from reference TRBV28 and TRBJ2-7, is DVKVTQSSRYLVKRTGEKVFLECVQDMDHENMFWYRQDPGLGLRLIYFSYDVKMKEKGDIPEGYSVSREKKERFSLILESASTNQTSMYLCASKVGAGSYEQYFGPGTRLTVT.

This chain uses TRBV7-8 with TRBJ1-2; 7 nucleotides match TRBD1. CDR3 size: 15 residues. The V gene end was trimmed by 5 bases and the J gene end by 3 bases; junction bases not matched to a gene: 9. Germline V lookup: CDR1 SGHVS, CDR2 FQNEAQ. The CDR3 sequence: CASSEQGSGDYGYTF. DNA for the CDR3: TGTGCCAGCAGCGAACAGGGGTCCGGAGACTATGGCTACACCTTC.

The chain is built from TRBV29-1 and TRBJ2-3; the D gene is possibly TRBD1 (6 bases). Germline assignment: CDR1 SQVTM and CDR2 ANQGSEA. The V end was cut by 8 bases, the J end by 3 bases, with 12 bases between. This CDR3 region has 12 residues. CDR3 DNA: TGCAGCTCTAACAGGGATACAGATACGCAGTATTTT. This encodes CSSNRDTDTQYF.

The chain couples TRBV27 to TRBJ2-5; 7 positions agree with TRBD1. Germline trimming cut 6 bases from V and 5 bases from J; bases unmatched to any gene: 6. The CDR3 has 13 residues. The germline V gene encodes CDR1 MNHEY and CDR2 SMNVEV (reference sequence). In DNA, the CDR3 is TGTGCCAGCAGCCCAGGGACAGTGGAGACCCAGTACTTC. Translation gives CASSPGTVETQYF.